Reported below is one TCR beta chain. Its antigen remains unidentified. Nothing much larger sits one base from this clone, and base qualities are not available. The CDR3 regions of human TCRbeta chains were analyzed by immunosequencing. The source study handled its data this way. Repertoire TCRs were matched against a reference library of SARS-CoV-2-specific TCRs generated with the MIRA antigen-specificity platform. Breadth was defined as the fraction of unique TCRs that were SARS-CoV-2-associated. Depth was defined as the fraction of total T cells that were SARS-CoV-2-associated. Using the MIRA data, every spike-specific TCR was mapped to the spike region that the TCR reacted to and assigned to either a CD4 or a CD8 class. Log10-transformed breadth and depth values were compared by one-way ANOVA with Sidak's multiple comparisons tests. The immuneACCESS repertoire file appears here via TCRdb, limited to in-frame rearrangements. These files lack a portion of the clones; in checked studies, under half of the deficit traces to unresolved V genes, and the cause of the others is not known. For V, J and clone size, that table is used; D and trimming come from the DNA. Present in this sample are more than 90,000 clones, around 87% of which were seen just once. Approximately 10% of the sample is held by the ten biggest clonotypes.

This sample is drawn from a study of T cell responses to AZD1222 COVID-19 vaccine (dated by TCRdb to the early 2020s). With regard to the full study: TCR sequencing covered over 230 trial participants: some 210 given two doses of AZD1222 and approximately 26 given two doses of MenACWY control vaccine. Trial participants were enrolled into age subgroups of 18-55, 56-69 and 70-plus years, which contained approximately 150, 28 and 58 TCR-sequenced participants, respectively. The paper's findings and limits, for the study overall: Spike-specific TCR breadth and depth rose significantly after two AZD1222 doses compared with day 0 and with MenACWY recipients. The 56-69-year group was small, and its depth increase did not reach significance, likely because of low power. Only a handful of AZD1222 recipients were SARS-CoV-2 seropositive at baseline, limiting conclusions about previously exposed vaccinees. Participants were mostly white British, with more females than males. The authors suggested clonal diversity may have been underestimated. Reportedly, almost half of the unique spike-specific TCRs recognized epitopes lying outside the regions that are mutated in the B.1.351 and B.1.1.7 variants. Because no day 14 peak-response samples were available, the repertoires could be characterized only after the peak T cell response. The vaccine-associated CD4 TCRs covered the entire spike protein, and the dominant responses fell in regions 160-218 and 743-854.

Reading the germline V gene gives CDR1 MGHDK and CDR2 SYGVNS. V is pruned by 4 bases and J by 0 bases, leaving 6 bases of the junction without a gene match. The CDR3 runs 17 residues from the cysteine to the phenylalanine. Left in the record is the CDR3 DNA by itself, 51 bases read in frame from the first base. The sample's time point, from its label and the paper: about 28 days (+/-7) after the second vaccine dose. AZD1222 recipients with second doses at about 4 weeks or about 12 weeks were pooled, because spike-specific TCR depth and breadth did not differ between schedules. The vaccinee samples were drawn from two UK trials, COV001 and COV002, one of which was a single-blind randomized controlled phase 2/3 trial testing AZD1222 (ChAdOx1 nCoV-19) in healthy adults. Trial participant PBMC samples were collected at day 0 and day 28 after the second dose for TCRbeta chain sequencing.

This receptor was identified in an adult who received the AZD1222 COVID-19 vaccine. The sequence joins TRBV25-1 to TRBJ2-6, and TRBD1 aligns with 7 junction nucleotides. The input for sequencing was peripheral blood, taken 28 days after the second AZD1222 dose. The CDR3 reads CASSVNRGDSGANVLTF. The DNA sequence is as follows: TGTGCCAGCAGTGTAAACAGGGGCGACTCTGGGGCCAACGTCCTGACTTTC.